The clone carrying this TCR beta chain was observed a handful of times. The antigen is unknown. From the RT-PCR reads, TCRdb called clonotypes with MiXCR, one entry per CDR3 protein. The table lists 200,000 to 300,000 distinct CDR3 sequences, roughly an eighth of them singletons, with about 8% in the top ten. This CDR3 contains 14 residues. V shed 1 base and J shed 1 base, with 7 bases lying between them. The V gene's germline CDR1 is SEHNR and CDR2 FQNEAQ (reference sequence). The sample is drawn from a study of response to subunit inactivated influenza vaccine. Study-wide findings and caveats: New T cells are recruited in small numbers by each seasonal influenza vaccination, according to the authors' suggestion.

This TCR was sampled from a man aged 50-59 years who received an inactivated influenza vaccine. Sequences were derived from non-naive T cells sorted from PBMCs, sampled 14 days before vaccination. V usage is TRBV7-9 and J usage is TRBJ1-2; D gene ambiguous. CDR3 nucleotide sequence: TGTGCCAGCAGCTTAGACGTGAATAACTATGGCTACACCTTC. It codes for CASSLDVNNYGYTF.